The clone carrying this T cell receptor beta chain was observed a single time. The antigen remains unidentified. This specimen comes from a study of identifying expanded T cells in peripheral blood. Findings and caveats of the study: Across healthy donors, higher total template counts meant significantly greater approximately 2-week count variance.

Healthy donors had no documented immune events, such as infections, while sampled. V was shortened by 5 bases and J by 7 bases, with 13 bases between the two germline ends. Germline CDR1 LNHDA, CDR2 SQIVND (reference sequence). The CDR3 contains 13 residues. Libraries were prepared by immunoSEQ multiplex PCR; TCRdb keeps only in-frame clonotypes and omits some of them. This sample has approximately 100,000 clones, with around 89% found just once. Sequencing was carried out using blood. The clonotype was recovered from a person between 18 and 75 years old in good health. The rearrangement joins TRBV19 to TRBJ2-3, with D perhaps TRBD2 (5 bases). CDR3 DNA: TGTGCCAGTAGTCCCCAAGGACTGAATACGCAGTATTTT. Encoded protein: CASSPQGLNTQYF.